The source of this TCR beta chain is a study of identifying expanded T cells in peripheral blood. The study, taken as a whole, reports: Across healthy donors, higher total template counts meant significantly greater roughly 2-week count variance.

Worth noting for this clone: What it binds is unknown.

Germline V gene lookup returns CDR1 MRHNA and CDR2 SNTAGT. CDR3 length equals 15 residues. V lost 3 bases and J lost 3; bases outside the gene matches: 4. Collection occurred without any documented infections or immune events in donors. Some clones are missing from TCRdb's copy, which holds only in-frame ones; the method was immunoSEQ multiplex PCR. The data hold more than 55,000 clones, with more than 75% observed a single time. The J gene is TRBJ2-1, the V gene TRBV6-4; 8 positions match TRBD2. This receptor was identified in a person between 18 and 70 years old in good health. Sequences were obtained from blood. CDR3: CASSDTGGHYNEQFF. The DNA of the CDR3 is TGTGCCAGCAGTGATACGGGGGGGCACTACAATGAGCAGTTCTTC.